The 17 T cell receptor beta chains below were found in one sample sequenced in a study of cytomegalovirus exposure and HLA in healthy donors listed by TCRdb under 2017. To prepare the library, the immunoSEQ multiplex PCR assay was applied. What TCRdb holds here is the immuneACCESS table cut down to in-frame rearrangements. Part of the clones is not present; checked against another copy, under half of the missing clones reflect an unresolved V gene, and the others are unexplained. This sample comprises 140,000 or so clones, 85% to 90% of them detected only once. The ten largest clones take up less than 8% of the sample. Input material: PBMCs. The receptors here all came from a woman aged 25 to 39 in good health and CMV-seropositive.

The chain links TRBV6-1 to TRBJ1-5; D not certain. Germline assignment: CDR1 MNHNS and CDR2 SASEGT. V was cut by 6 bases and J by 6 bases, with 12 bases left in between. The CDR3 consists of 13 residues. CDR3 sequence: CASRNPSGQPQHF. DNA for the CDR3: TGTGCCAGCAGGAACCCGTCAGGTCAGCCCCAGCATTTT.

The V gene is TRBV18, the J gene TRBJ2-2; D gene ambiguous. CDR3 length: 14 residues. V was cut by 2 bases and J by 4 bases, with 8 bases left in between. The germline V gene has CDR1 KGHSH and CDR2 LQKENI. Here the CDR3 reads CASSPMAGTGELFF. Here the CDR3 DNA reads TGTGCCAGCTCACCAATGGCAGGCACCGGGGAGCTGTTTTTT.

CDR3 sequence reads: CASSPRRVNTEAFF. DNA for the CDR3: TGTGCCAGCAGCCCACGGCGGGTGAACACTGAAGCTTTCTTT. V usage is TRBV11-1 and J usage is TRBJ1-1; D unresolved. The CDR3 is 14 residues long. Germline CDR1 and CDR2: SGHAT and FQDESV (reference sequence). V was trimmed by 5 bases and J by 0 bases, leaving 10 bases between them.

CDR3 in DNA: TGTGCCAGCAGTGAACTAGCGGGACCAGATACGCAGTATTTT. It codes for CASSELAGPDTQYF. The J gene is TRBJ2-3, the V gene TRBV6-1; 9 bases map to TRBD2. With V trimmed by 2 bases and J by 4 bases, 1 base remained unmatched. This CDR3 has 14 amino acids. Germline CDR1 MNHNS, CDR2 SASEGT.

CDR3 in amino acids: CASSYTGYTEAFF. CDR3 coding DNA: TGTGCCAGCAGTTACACAGGGTACACTGAAGCTTTCTTT. This sequence joins TRBV2 and TRBJ1-1; D might be TRBD1 (6 bases). Germline values: CDR1 SNHLY, CDR2 FYNNEI. The CDR3 extends over 13 amino acids. Trimming took off 5 bases at V and 3 bases at J, with 10 bases between the two ends.

This chain connects TRBV5-6 to TRBJ1-5, with D unclear. The CDR3 has 14 residues. Deletions cut 5 bases from V and 5 bases from J, with 14 bases between. The germline V gene has CDR1 SGHDT and CDR2 YYEEEE. The CDR3 nucleotides read TGTGCCAGCAGTTCGATCGGGGTGGATCAGCCCCAGCATTTT. Amino acids: CASSSIGVDQPQHF.

Only a few counts were recorded for this clone. The rearrangement joins TRBV7-2 to TRBJ2-1; D unresolved. The CDR3 contains 14 residues. Trimming cost V 4 bases and J 1 base, with 8 bases left between them. Germline CDR1 reads SGHTA; CDR2 reads FQGNSA. In DNA form, the CDR3 reads TGTGCCAGCAGCTCATATGAGTCCTACAATGAGCAGTTCTTC. This codes for CASSSYESYNEQFF.

The count of this clone is one. The gene calls are TRBV19 and TRBJ2-7; no reliable D call. The V and J ends lost 1 base and 2 bases respectively, with 6 bases between them. The germline gives CDR1 LNHDA, CDR2 SQIVND (reference sequence). The CDR3 runs 13 residues. The CDR3 DNA reads as TGTGCCAGTAGTATAGGCACGGCCTACGAGCAGTACTTC. This translates into CASSIGTAYEQYF.

V is TRBV6-1 and J is TRBJ2-7; D unresolved. V was trimmed by 3 bases and J by 6 bases, leaving 15 bases between them. This CDR3 comprises 14 residues. Germline loops: CDR1 MNHNS, CDR2 SASEGT. The CDR3 DNA is TGTGCCAGCAGTGATCGGAGATCCCGGTCCGAGCAGTACTTC. It specifies CASSDRRSRSEQYF.

The rearrangement joins TRBV9 to TRBJ2-1; 13 bases line up with TRBD2. CDR1 and CDR2 from the germline V gene are SGDLS and YYNGEE. The CDR3 has 18 amino acids. Trimming took 4 bases from V and 7 from J; bases not matched to a gene: 14. CDR3 residues: CASSLAWRTSGRLNEQFF. CDR3 nucleotide sequence: TGTGCCAGCAGCTTAGCTTGGAGGACTAGCGGGAGATTGAATGAGCAGTTCTTC. The complete variable domain, with remaining parts taken from reference TRBV9 and TRBJ2-1, reads DSGVTQTPKHLITATGQRVTLRCSPRSGDLSVYWYQQSLDQGLQFLIQYYNGEERAKGNILERFSAQQFPDLHSELNLSSLELGDSALYFCASSLAWRTSGRLNEQFFGPGTRLTVL.

The V and J genes are TRBV4-1 and TRBJ2-3, with 8 bases identical to TRBD2. CDR1 and CDR2 from the germline V gene are MGHRA and YSYEKL. Losses at the gene ends were 3 bases for V and 2 bases for J; bases not matched to a gene: 10. This CDR3 contains 17 residues. This CDR3 is CASSHGGGRWVTDTQYF. DNA of the CDR3: TGCGCCAGCAGCCACGGGGGGGGCAGGTGGGTCACAGATACGCAGTATTTT.

V gene TRBV4-1 combines with J gene TRBJ1-2, with D perhaps matching TRBD1 (6 bases). The germline gives CDR1 MGHRA, CDR2 YSYEKL. The CDR3 has 15 residues. V was cut by 1 base and J by 7 bases, with 16 bases left in between. The CDR3 spells CASSQGGAGAGGYTF. The DNA of the CDR3 is TGCGCCAGCAGCCAAGGGGGCGCAGGGGCGGGTGGCTACACCTTC.

This chain connects TRBV28 to TRBJ2-7; 8 bases line up with TRBD1. CDR1 and CDR2 from the germline V gene are MDHEN and SYDVKM. This CDR3 is built from 16 residues. V shed 5 bases, J shed 5 bases, and the junction held 14 bases outside the gene matches. CDR3 in DNA: TGTGCCAGCAGTCTCTGGACAGGGAGTAATATGGACGAGCAGTACTTC. Protein product: CASSLWTGSNMDEQYF.

In this sample, this clone turned up a few times. The CDR3 DNA sequence: TGTGCCAGCAGCCAGCAGGGGGCTATTGAAGCTTTCTTT. Amino acid sequence: CASSQQGAIEAFF. The rearrangement links TRBV5-8 to TRBJ1-1, with 8 bases fitting TRBD1. Per the germline V gene, CDR1 is SGHTS and CDR2 is YDEGEE. V shed 4 bases, J shed 7 bases, and the junction held 6 bases outside the gene matches. The CDR3 is 13 residues long.

This sequence joins TRBV4-1 and TRBJ2-7, with 9 positions matching TRBD2. The CDR3 extends over 16 amino acids. J gave up 5 bases and V 0 bases, and 8 bases lay outside the gene matches. Germline V lookup: CDR1 MGHRA, CDR2 YSYEKL. CDR3 nucleotide sequence: TGCGCCAGCAGCCAAGAAGGCGGGAGGGCGGGTCACGAGCAGTACTTC. Protein: CASSQEGGRAGHEQYF.

The chain joins TRBV2 to TRBJ2-7; TRBD2 aligns across 8 bases. The CDR3 sequence is 14 residues long. The V and J ends lost 3 bases and 5 bases, in that order; junction bases with no gene match: 6. Looked up from germline, CDR1 is SNHLY and CDR2 is FYNNEI. The CDR3 protein is CASSDISGSHEQYF. Here the CDR3 DNA reads TGTGCCAGCAGTGATATCAGCGGGAGCCACGAGCAGTACTTC. Variable domain in full (rest from reference TRBV2 and TRBJ2-7): EPEVTQTPSHQVTQMGQEVILRCVPISNHLYFYWYRQILGQKVEFLVSFYNNEISEKSEIFDDQFSVERPDGSNFTLKIRSTKLEDSAMYFCASSDISGSHEQYFGPGTRLTVT.

The V gene is TRBV29-1, the J gene TRBJ2-2; TRBD2 might be the D (5 bases). V was shortened by 6 bases and J by 3 bases, with 8 bases between the two germline ends. This CDR3 spans 12 amino acids. CDR1 and CDR2 from the germline V gene are SQVTM and ANQGSEA. The CDR3 sequence: CSVLAHTGELFF. DNA of the CDR3: TGCAGCGTGCTAGCTCACACCGGGGAGCTGTTTTTT.